One sample yielded the 20 T cell receptor beta chains listed below, sequenced in a study of identical twins. TCRdb used MiXCR to reprocess the 5' RACE reads, holding one entry per CDR3 protein. The sample lists around 230,000 distinct CDR3 sequences; about 6.7% were seen once. Another study also made use of these data, one on T cells expressing NK-cell markers.

The specimen was CD8+ T cells sorted from blood. Every receptor here comes from a woman between 18 and 29 years old in good health.

This clonotype has more than one count but fewer than ten. The rearrangement joins TRBV5-1 to TRBJ2-1, with 8 bases matching TRBD2. The germline V gene encodes CDR1 SGHRS and CDR2 YFSETQ. This CDR3 comprises 14 residues. V shed 9 bases, J shed 0 bases, and the junction held 5 bases outside the gene matches. This CDR3 reads CATKREGSYNEQFF. DNA of the CDR3: TGCGCCACCAAACGGGAGGGCTCCTACAATGAGCAGTTCTTC. Looking up the rest from reference TRBV5-1 and TRBJ2-1 gives the full variable domain: KAGVTQTPRYLIKTRGQQVTLSCSPISGHRSVSWYQQTPGQGLQFLFEYFSETQRNKGNFPGRFSGRQFSNSRSEMNVSTLELGDSALYLCATKREGSYNEQFFGPGTRLTVL.

This clonotype appeared a few times. The chain couples TRBV5-1 to TRBJ2-7, with 10 nucleotides matching TRBD2. This CDR3 has 15 residues. Germline V lookup: CDR1 SGHRS, CDR2 YFSETQ. With V trimmed by 0 bases and J by 4 bases, 4 bases remained unmatched. CDR3 protein: CASSLGSGRSYEQYF. The CDR3 DNA reads as TGCGCCAGCAGCTTGGGTAGCGGGAGGTCTTACGAGCAGTACTTC.

This rearrangement joins TRBV29-1 to TRBJ1-2; D perhaps matches TRBD1 (6 bases). Germline CDR1 SQVTM, CDR2 ANQGSEA. CDR3 length equals 12 residues. V lost 4 bases and J lost 4, with 10 bases in between. The CDR3 DNA follows: TGCAGCGTTGTCGGGGGCGGCTATGGCTACACCTTC. Translated: CSVVGGGYGYTF.

The table lists this clonotype with many counts. The rearrangement links TRBV7-9 to TRBJ2-7; a possible D gene is TRBD1 (6 bases). Germline values: CDR1 SEHNR, CDR2 FQNEAQ (reference sequence). Trimming pared 5 bases from V and 3 bases from J, leaving 11 bases between. This CDR3 has 13 amino acids. CDR3 amino acids: CASSPPTGYEQYF. For the CDR3, the DNA is TGTGCCAGCAGCCCCCCGACAGGCTACGAGCAGTACTTC.

This clonotype was seen repeatedly, ten times or more. The rearrangement uses TRBV20-1 and TRBJ2-7, with TRBD1 identical over 11 bases. This CDR3 has 14 residues. Germline trimming cut 7 bases from V and 6 bases from J; bases unmatched to any gene: 11. Looked up from germline, CDR1 is DFQATT and CDR2 is SNEGSKA (reference sequence). The CDR3, as DNA: TGCAGTGTTAAACCGGGACAGGGGGAGGTCGAGCAGTACTTC. This gives the protein CSVKPGQGEVEQYF.

V gene TRBV7-9 combines with J gene TRBJ2-3, with D uncertain. This CDR3 region has 14 residues. V lost 10 bases and J 7 bases, leaving 21 bases between the germline ends. Germline assignment: CDR1 SEHNR and CDR2 FQNEAQ (reference sequence). CDR3 residues: CATRAPTTFHTQYF. As DNA, the CDR3 is TGTGCCACCAGAGCCCCTACCACATTCCATACGCAGTATTTT. Variable domain in full (rest from reference TRBV7-9 and TRBJ2-3): DTGVSQNPRHKITKRGQNVTFRCDPISEHNRLYWYRQTLGQGPEFLTYFQNEAQLEKSRLLSDRFSAERPKGSFSTLEIQRTEQGDSAMYLCATRAPTTFHTQYFGPGTRLTVL.

In this sample, this clonotype turned up a few times. The rearrangement links TRBV2 to TRBJ2-3; TRBD2 matches 7 bases. Germline values: CDR1 SNHLY, CDR2 FYNNEI. The CDR3 loop spans 14 amino acids. Trimming cost V 6 bases and J 6 bases; bases outside gene matches: 9. Written as DNA, the CDR3 is TGTGCCAGCAGCTCGGGCCGGGAGGAGGATACGCAGTATTTT. Its protein is CASSSGREEDTQYF.

This clonotype was recorded only once. This may come from a read error, since a much larger clone is one base off. The chain uses TRBV5-1 and TRBJ1-5; the D is unclear. Germline CDR1 is SGHRS and CDR2 is YFSETQ. The CDR3 is 12 amino acids. The CDR3 sequence is CASGLRSQPQHF. The DNA for the CDR3 is TGCGCCAGCGGCTTGAGGAGTCAGCCCCAGCATTTT.

This clonotype was detected many times. As DNA, the CDR3 is TGTGCCAGCAGCTCCGGGACAGGGATCTACGAGCAGTACTTC. It specifies CASSSGTGIYEQYF. This chain uses TRBV5-6 with TRBJ2-7, with 9 nucleotides matching TRBD1. The CDR3 contains 14 residues. With V trimmed by 3 bases and J by 3 bases, 4 bases remained unmatched. From germline, CDR1 is SGHDT and CDR2 YYEEEE.

The rearrangement uses TRBV11-3 and TRBJ2-1, with D possibly being TRBD2 (5 bases). Germline V gene lookup returns CDR1 SGHNT and CDR2 YENEEA. CDR3 length equals 13 residues. V gave up 5 bases and J gave up 6 bases, with 11 bases separating them. CDR3: CASSKGSVNEQFF. For the CDR3, the DNA is TGTGCCAGCAGCAAAGGTAGCGTCAATGAGCAGTTCTTC.

This rearrangement joins TRBV9 to TRBJ2-5; D perhaps matches TRBD1 (6 bases). The CDR3 length is 15 residues. Germline V gene lookup returns CDR1 SGDLS and CDR2 YYNGEE. V lost 0 bases and J lost 3, with 12 bases in between. This CDR3 is CASSVAGALKETQYF. The CDR3 DNA sequence: TGTGCCAGCAGCGTAGCAGGGGCCTTAAAAGAGACCCAGTACTTC.

This clonotype was recorded a few times. The rearrangement joins TRBV20-1 to TRBJ2-1, with 10 bases identical to TRBD2. Per germline, CDR1 DFQATT and CDR2 SNEGSKA (reference sequence). CDR3 size: 17 residues. V lost 5 bases, J lost 12 bases, and 22 bases stayed unmatched. The CDR3 loop is CSAPTAPGLAITMRQFF. The CDR3 DNA reads TGCAGTGCTCCCACTGCGCCGGGACTAGCGATTACAATGAGGCAGTTCTTC.

This clonotype was counted ten times or more. J is TRBJ2-3 and V is TRBV6-4; 9 nucleotides line up with TRBD2. The CDR3 extends over 15 amino acids. J gave up 4 bases and V 0 bases, and 2 bases lay outside the gene matches. Germline V gives CDR1 MRHNA, CDR2 SNTAGT. CDR3 in amino acids: CASSDSSGSADTQYF. Here the CDR3 DNA reads TGTGCCAGCAGTGACTCTAGCGGGAGCGCAGATACGCAGTATTTT.

There are a few counts of this clonotype. Written as DNA, the CDR3 is TGCAGCGTTGTGGGCGCCAGGGGGACTAGCTACGAGCAGTACTTC. It is translated as CSVVGARGTSYEQYF. The V gene is TRBV29-1, the J gene TRBJ2-7; TRBD2 might be the D (8 bases). Trimming stripped 4 bases from V and 3 bases from J, with 19 bases between. The CDR3 has 15 amino acids. In germline, CDR1 is SQVTM, CDR2 ANQGSEA.

This chain links TRBV6-1 with TRBJ2-3, with 10 positions matching TRBD2. V was pared by 6 bases and J by 7 bases, with 16 bases of the junction left unmatched. CDR1 and CDR2 (germline): MNHNS, SASEGT. CDR3 length: 17 amino acids. CDR3 sequence reads: CASSLHLAGAPLYTQYF. DNA of the CDR3: TGTGCCAGCAGCCTGCACCTAGCGGGGGCCCCGTTGTATACGCAGTATTTT.

This clonotype has just a few counts. This chain links TRBV12-3 or TRBV12-4 with TRBJ2-7; D might be TRBD2 (6 bases). The CDR3 loop spans 13 amino acids. V was cut by 7 bases and J by 3 bases, with 13 bases left in between. CDR3 nucleotide sequence: TGTGCCAGCACCCCGGGACTGCGCTACGAGCAGTACTTC. It is translated as CASTPGLRYEQYF.

The rearrangement links TRBV3-1 to TRBJ2-7; D may correspond to TRBD1 or TRBD2 (7 bases each). The V end was cut by 4 bases, the J end by 2 bases, with 12 bases between. Germline V gene sequence: CDR1 LGHDT, CDR2 YNNKEL (reference sequence). This CDR3 contains 14 residues. CDR3 in amino acids: CASSPQGGTYEQYF. DNA for the CDR3: TGTGCCAGCAGCCCCCAGGGGGGGACCTACGAGCAGTACTTC.

This clonotype appeared a few times. This chain connects TRBV29-1 to TRBJ2-1; tentatively, D is TRBD1 or TRBD2 (5 bases each). The V end was cut by 1 base, the J end by 3 bases, with 7 bases between. The germline V gene has CDR1 SQVTM and CDR2 ANQGSEA. The CDR3 runs 13 residues. CDR3 nucleotide sequence: TGCAGCGTTGAAGGGGGGAACTACAATGAGCAGTTCTTC. This codes for CSVEGGNYNEQFF.

The chain joins TRBV7-9 to TRBJ2-1; D unresolved. The V and J ends lost 9 bases and 4 bases respectively, with 4 bases between them. This CDR3 has 10 amino acids. The germline V gene has CDR1 SEHNR and CDR2 FQNEAQ (reference sequence). The chain's CDR3 is CASEYNEQFF. CDR3 in DNA: TGTGCCAGTGAGTACAATGAGCAGTTCTTC.

This clonotype was seen a handful of times. A junction boundary mismatches the germline segment, possibly from a read error. V gene TRBV27 combines with J gene TRBJ1-5; D gene ambiguous. Germline V lookup: CDR1 MNHEY, CDR2 SMNVEV (reference sequence). This CDR3 is built from 17 residues. The CDR3 sequence: CASSLFEPGYSDQPQHF. CDR3 in DNA: TGTGCCAGCAGTTTATTTGAGCCTGGCTATAGCGATCAGCCCCAGCATTTT.